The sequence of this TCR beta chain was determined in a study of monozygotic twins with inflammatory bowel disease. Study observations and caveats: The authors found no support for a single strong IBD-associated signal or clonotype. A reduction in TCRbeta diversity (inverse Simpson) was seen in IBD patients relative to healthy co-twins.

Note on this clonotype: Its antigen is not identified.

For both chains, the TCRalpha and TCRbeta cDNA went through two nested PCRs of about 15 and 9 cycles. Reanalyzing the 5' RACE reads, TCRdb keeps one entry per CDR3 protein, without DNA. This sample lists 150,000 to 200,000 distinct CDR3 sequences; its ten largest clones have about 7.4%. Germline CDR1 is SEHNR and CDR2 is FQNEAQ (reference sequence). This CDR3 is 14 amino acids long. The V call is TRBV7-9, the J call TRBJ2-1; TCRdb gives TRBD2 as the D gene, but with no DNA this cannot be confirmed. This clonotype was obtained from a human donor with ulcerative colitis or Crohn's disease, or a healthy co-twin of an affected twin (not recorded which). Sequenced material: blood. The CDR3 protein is CASSHTSGRGEQFF.